This is a list of T cell receptor beta chains from one sample in a study of vaccination and CD4 T cells after COVID-19. MiXCR, run by TCRdb on the PCR reads, gives a single entry per CDR3 protein. The sample lists approximately 11,000 distinct CDR3 sequences, around 41% occurring once. These receptors' antigens are unknown. The sample consisted of CD4+ T cells from blood, cultured in vitro. All receptors derive from a human donor who had recovered from COVID-19. The CDR3 runs from the conserved cysteine through the conserved F or W. The D gene is left open where the match is weak. Size tells how often a clone was seen (once, few, many) or the class of an expanded clone, and some rows leave it out.

V gene,D gene,J gene,clone size,CDR3 DNA,CDR3 protein
TRBV6-1,TRBD1,TRBJ2-1,.,TGTGCCAGCAGACAGGGGGCTGCTTACGGGCAGTTCTTC,CASRQGAAYGQFF
TRBV5-4,TRBD1,TRBJ1-2,once,TGCGCCAGCAGCTCTTATCAGACAGGGTCTAACTATGGCTACACCTTC,CASSSYQTGSNYGYTF
TRBV7-3,TRBD1,TRBJ1-6,few,TGTGCCAGCAGCTTGGACAGGGGGCGGAATTCACCCCTCCACTTT,CASSLDRGRNSPLHF
TRBV19,.,TRBJ1-5,.,TGTGCCAGTAGGAACCGGGACGGGGATCAGCCCCAGCATTTT,CASRNRDGDQPQHF
TRBV6-1,.,TRBJ1-1,.,TGTGCCAGCAGCACCATTCAGGGGCTTAACACTGAAGCTTTCTTT,CASSTIQGLNTEAFF
TRBV12-3/TRBV12-4,.,TRBJ2-1,.,TGTGCCAGCAGTTTAAATGAGCAGTTCTTC,CASSLNEQFF
TRBV10-3,TRBD1,TRBJ1-1,few,TGTGCCATCAGTGAGTTGGACCACAGGGGAAACACTGAAGCTTTCTTT,CAISELDHRGNTEAFF
TRBV28,TRBD2,TRBJ2-1,.,TGTGCCAGCAGTCCCACACCTAGCGGGGGTTACAATGAGCAGTTCTTC,CASSPTPSGGYNEQFF
TRBV7-9,TRBD1,TRBJ2-7,few,TGTGCCAGCAGCTTAGGACAGGGCCTGGCCTACGAGCAGTACTTC,CASSLGQGLAYEQYF
TRBV20-1,.,TRBJ2-5,.,TGCAGTGCGGCAGGGGGGAAGCAAGAGACCCAGTACTTC,CSAAGGKQETQYF
TRBV6-5,.,TRBJ1-2,.,TGTGCCAGCAGTTACGGGGGGCTTGGCTACACCTTC,CASSYGGLGYTF
TRBV5-1,TRBD1,TRBJ2-2,.,TGCGCCAGCAGCCACGGGGACAGAGCGAACACCGGGGAGCTGTTTTTT,CASSHGDRANTGELFF
TRBV19,.,TRBJ1-5,few,TGTGCCAGTAGTATAGGACCCCGGGTCCTTAGCAATCAGCCCCAGCATTTT,CASSIGPRVLSNQPQHF
TRBV12-3/TRBV12-4,TRBD1,TRBJ2-7,once,TGTGCCAGCAGACTCGGGACAGGGGTCTACGAGCAGTACTTC,CASRLGTGVYEQYF
TRBV4-2,TRBD2,TRBJ2-1,once,TGTGCCAGCAGCCAAGATTGGGTTCGGGCTAGCGGGAGTGATGAGCAGTTCTTC,CASSQDWVRASGSDEQFF
TRBV7-2,TRBD2,TRBJ2-7,.,TGTGCCAGCAGCTTAGAACTAGCGGGAGTACTAAAGCAGTACTTC,CASSLELAGVLKQYF
TRBV20-1,.,TRBJ1-3,few,TGCAGTGCTAGCATCGACTCTGGAAACACCATATATTTT,CSASIDSGNTIYF
TRBV7-9,.,TRBJ1-5,few,TGTGCCAGCAGCCCCCAGGGCCTTTATCAGCCCCAGCATTTT,CASSPQGLYQPQHF
TRBV2,.,TRBJ2-5,.,TGTGCCAGCAGTGAAGGGGAGACCCAGTACTTC,CASSEGETQYF
TRBV15,.,TRBJ2-3,few,TGTGCCACCAGCAGAGATGGTAGAACCGATACGCAGTATTTT,CATSRDGRTDTQYF
TRBV28,.,TRBJ2-7,once,TGTGCCAGCAGTTTTGGGGGGTCCGTTCTCGAGCAGTACTTC,CASSFGGSVLEQYF
TRBV25-1,TRBD1,TRBJ2-3,.,TGTGCCAGCAGCCCCGGGACAGGGGGCACAGATACGCAGTATTTT,CASSPGTGGTDTQYF
TRBV15,.,TRBJ1-1,.,TGTGCCACCAGCAGAGACGAGGCGGGAACCACTGAAGCTTTCTTT,CATSRDEAGTTEAFF
TRBV28,.,TRBJ1-1,few,TGTGCCACCACTCTGGACGGTTCTAACACTGAAGCTTTCTTT,CATTLDGSNTEAFF
TRBV10-1,.,TRBJ2-7,few,TGCGCCAGCAGTAGTGGGGGCGAGCAGTACTTC,CASSSGGEQYF
TRBV27,.,TRBJ1-5,.,TGTGCCAGCAGTTTCCGGGGCAGCAATCAGCCCCAGCATTTT,CASSFRGSNQPQHF
TRBV2,TRBD1,TRBJ1-2,.,TGTGCCAGCAATGGACAGGGAAGGAACTATGGCTACACCTTC,CASNGQGRNYGYTF
TRBV29-1,.,TRBJ1-1,.,TGCAGCGTGGAGGACAGTCTGAACACTGAAGCTTTCTTT,CSVEDSLNTEAFF
TRBV19,TRBD2,TRBJ2-1,once,TGTGCCAGTAGTAGTAGCGGGAGGGTCTCCAATGAGCAGTTCTTC,CASSSSGRVSNEQFF
TRBV5-1,.,TRBJ2-6,.,TGCGCCAGCAGCTTGGGGGCTGGGGCCAACGTCCTGACTTTC,CASSLGAGANVLTF
TRBV6-5,.,TRBJ2-5,few,TGTGCCAGCAGTTACTTGGGTTTGGAGACCCAGTACTTC,CASSYLGLETQYF
TRBV15,.,TRBJ1-1,few,TGTGCCACCAGCAGAAACCCGGGGGCCGGGGTTTTAGCTTTCTTT,CATSRNPGAGVLAFF
TRBV20-1,TRBD2,TRBJ2-3,.,TGCAGTGCTACCGGGCGGGGGGTTAGCACAGATACGCAGTATTTT,CSATGRGVSTDTQYF
TRBV27,TRBD1,TRBJ2-7,.,TGTGCCAGCAGGAGAGCGACAGGGGTCTACGAGCAGTACTTC,CASRRATGVYEQYF
TRBV5-1,.,TRBJ1-1,.,TGCGCCAGCAGCGGGGCGACGGGGCACGTCAACACTGAAGCTTTCTTT,CASSGATGHVNTEAFF
TRBV20-1,.,TRBJ1-1,.,TGCAGTGCTAGAGATAGGGGACGAGGGCTCAGCGAAGCTTTCTTT,CSARDRGRGLSEAFF
TRBV12-3/TRBV12-4,TRBD2,TRBJ2-5,.,TGTGCCAGCAGTTTCGGGGGGAGGTTACAAGAGACCCAGTACTTC,CASSFGGRLQETQYF
TRBV20-1,.,TRBJ2-3,.,TGCAGTGCTCTGAGATCTGATACGCAGTATTTT,CSALRSDTQYF